These 11 T cell receptor beta chains were all obtained from the same sample, sequenced in a study of T cells in localized non-small cell lung cancer. TCRdb keeps only in-frame clones here, not all; method: immunoSEQ multiplex PCR. The table has 75,000 to 85,000 clones, 70% to 90% seen once; the top ten hold roughly 9%. Material: peripheral blood, obtained before any cancer treatment. Receptors were obtained from a female donor of 60 years or more with stage I lung adenocarcinoma.

V usage is TRBV29-1 and J usage is TRBJ2-3, with D perhaps TRBD1 (5 bases). Trimming took off 2 bases at V and 4 bases at J, with 7 bases between the two ends. There are 12 residues in the CDR3. Germline V gene data show CDR1 as SQVTM and CDR2 as ANQGSEA. CDR3: CSVERGPDTQYF. For the CDR3, the DNA is TGCAGCGTTGAAAGGGGCCCAGATACGCAGTATTTT.

V gene TRBV5-6 combines with J gene TRBJ2-4; 13 bases are a match to TRBD2. The CDR3 totals 18 residues. The V segment lost 3 bases and the J segment 2 bases; nucleotides outside the gene matches: 8. The germline CDR1 and CDR2 sequences are SGHDT and YYEEEE. CDR3 DNA sequence: TGTGCCAGCAGCTCGGCTCCGGGACTAGCGGGGTCCAAAAACATTCAGTACTTC. Translated: CASSSAPGLAGSKNIQYF.

The chain combines TRBV10-2 with TRBJ2-7; D is perhaps TRBD2 (5 bases). V lost 2 bases and J 4 bases, leaving 12 bases between the germline ends. This CDR3 has 14 amino acids. Germline loops: CDR1 WSHSY, CDR2 SAAADI. CDR3 bases: TGCGCCAGCAGTGAGACTAGTGGTTTGTACGAGCAGTACTTC. The encoded protein is CASSETSGLYEQYF.

The chain has TRBV12-5 and TRBJ1-1; D is undetermined. Trimming pared 6 bases from V and 1 base from J, leaving 9 bases between. The V gene's germline CDR1 is LGHNT and CDR2 FRNRAP. There are 13 residues in the CDR3. The CDR3 DNA is TGTGCTAGTGGCATAGAACCGAACACTGAAGCTTTCTTT. Encoded protein: CASGIEPNTEAFF. The complete variable domain, with remaining parts taken from reference TRBV12-5 and TRBJ1-1, reads DARVTQTPRHKVTEMGQEVTMRCQPILGHNTVFWYRQTMMQGLELLAYFRNRAPLDDSGMPKDRFSAEMPDATLATLKIQPSEPRDSAVYFCASGIEPNTEAFFGQGTRLTVV.

The V call is TRBV19, the J call TRBJ2-3; 12 bases line up with TRBD2. The CDR3 extends over 18 amino acids. Germline V gives CDR1 LNHDA, CDR2 SQIVND (reference sequence). J gave up 1 base and V 4 bases, and 9 bases lay outside the gene matches. The CDR3 reads CASSRLAGVRTGTDTQYF. As DNA, the CDR3 is TGTGCCAGTAGTAGACTAGCGGGGGTCCGAACAGGCACAGATACGCAGTATTTT.

The chain carries TRBV7-2 and TRBJ2-1; 9 bases are a match to TRBD2. The CDR3 is 15 residues long. V lost 1 base, J lost 7 bases, and 5 bases stayed unmatched. Germline V CDR1 and CDR2: SGHTA, FQGNSA. The CDR3 coding sequence is TGTGCCAGCAGCTTAGAAGGACTAGCGCTTAATGAGCAGTTCTTC. It yields the protein CASSLEGLALNEQFF.

The CDR3 spells CASSLNPPGGSGETQYF. As DNA, the CDR3 is TGTGCCAGCAGCTTAAACCCCCCAGGGGGAAGTGGTGAGACCCAGTACTTC. This sequence joins TRBV7-2 and TRBJ2-5; 7 bases align to TRBD1. The CDR3 runs to 17 residues. The junction had 14 bases not matched to a gene; V was cut back by 2 bases and J by 5 bases. Germline V gene sequence: CDR1 SGHTA, CDR2 FQGNSA.

This clone occurred many times. This chain links TRBV2 with TRBJ1-1, with D possibly TRBD1 on 6 matching bases. This CDR3 has 13 residues. Trimming removed 6 bases at V and 3 bases at J, with 11 bases between. Germline values: CDR1 SNHLY, CDR2 FYNNEI. The CDR3 here is CASRAGQYTEAFF. The CDR3 DNA reads TGTGCCAGCAGAGCTGGACAGTACACTGAAGCTTTCTTT. Drawing the rest from reference TRBV2 and TRBJ1-1, the complete variable domain is EPEVTQTPSHQVTQMGQEVILRCVPISNHLYFYWYRQILGQKVEFLVSFYNNEISEKSEIFDDQFSVERPDGSNFTLKIRSTKLEDSAMYFCASRAGQYTEAFFGQGTRLTVV.

V and J are TRBV19 and TRBJ1-2; D is ambiguous. V lost 4 bases, J lost 3 bases, and 3 bases lay in between. The CDR3 runs to 11 residues. Germline values: CDR1 LNHDA, CDR2 SQIVND (reference sequence). The CDR3 DNA reads as TGTGCCAGTAGTAAGGACTATGGCTACACCTTC. Its protein product is CASSKDYGYTF.

This chain joins TRBV19 and TRBJ2-5; D is unresolved. With 3 bases removed from V and 3 bases from J, the gap between germline ends came to 8 bases. This CDR3 is built from 13 residues. CDR1 and CDR2 (germline): LNHDA, SQIVND (reference sequence). The CDR3 sequence: CASSINLKETQYF. The CDR3 DNA follows: TGTGCCAGTAGTATCAACTTAAAAGAGACCCAGTACTTC. Based on the CDR3 plus reference TRBV19 and TRBJ2-5, the full variable domain is DGGITQSPKYLFRKEGQNVTLSCEQNLNHDAMYWYRQDPGQGLRLIYYSQIVNDFQKGDIAEGYSVSREKKESFPLTVTSAQKNPTAFYLCASSINLKETQYFGPGTRLLVL.

The chain uses TRBV19 and TRBJ2-7; possibly TRBD2 for D (6 bases). The V gene lost 7 bases and the J gene lost 4 bases, with 11 bases spanning the gap. The CDR3 runs 12 residues. Germline V gives CDR1 LNHDA, CDR2 SQIVND (reference sequence). The CDR3: CASMTSGYEQYF. DNA for the CDR3: TGTGCCAGTATGACTAGTGGTTACGAGCAGTACTTC. Supplemented by reference TRBV19 and TRBJ2-7, the full variable domain reads DGGITQSPKYLFRKEGQNVTLSCEQNLNHDAMYWYRQDPGQGLRLIYYSQIVNDFQKGDIAEGYSVSREKKESFPLTVTSAQKNPTAFYLCASMTSGYEQYFGPGTRLTVT.